Described below is a single T cell receptor (beta chain) sequence and its context. Its specificity is not known. This record belongs to a study of shared clonotypes between healthy human individuals. Study background: Each donor's CD4 naive and CD4 memory cells filled three plates apiece, CD8 naive two, and CD8 memory one. Notes on the study in general: Sorted-subset samples were not fully sequenced, rarefaction indicated.

The CDR3 loop spans 14 amino acids. V lost 1 base to trimming and J lost 3 bases, with 9 bases between them. Germline CDR1 reads SGHVS; CDR2 reads FNYEAQ. All donors qualified as healthy HIV-negative adults and had experienced no recent acute infections or vaccinations. Those who donated, Caucasian adults without exception, all lived in Nashville, Tennessee. Here immunoSEQ multiplex PCR was the method, and the copy in TCRdb shows in-frame clones only, minus some. This sample has 2 million to 2.5 million clones, with just under 95% found just once. Sequences were obtained from naive CD4+ T cells from PBMCs. Subset here: CD45RA+ positively selected. This TCR derives from a young man in good health. Some clones in this sample may be carry-over from other donors' samples. V usage is TRBV7-6 and J usage is TRBJ2-5; D is uncertain. The CDR3 DNA is TGTGCCAGCAGCTTAGAGTACAGAAAAGAGACCCAGTACTTC. This encodes CASSLEYRKETQYF.